What follows are 30 T cell receptor beta chains derived from one specimen sequenced in a study of patients and donors after allogeneic stem cell transplantation. TCRdb re-analysed the RT-PCR reads in MiXCR, keeping a single row per CDR3 protein. The sample has about a million distinct CDR3 sequences; more than 15% are singletons. Sequencing was performed on blood, either unsorted or a sorted T cell fraction (not recorded which). These receptor sequences come from a human donor who was either an allogeneic HSCT recipient or a stem cell or donor lymphocyte infusion donor (not recorded which). It is not recorded whose cells these are; they may come from a transplant donor.

This clonotype has just a few counts. The rearrangement uses TRBV20-1 and TRBJ2-1; no definite D call. From germline, CDR1 is DFQATT and CDR2 SNEGSKA (reference sequence). V was shortened by 6 bases and J by 0 bases, with 21 bases between the two germline ends. CDR3 length: 17 residues. This chain's CDR3 is CSASGSLWGGSYNEQFF. CDR3 in DNA: TGCAGTGCATCCGGCAGTTTGTGGGGTGGCTCCTACAATGAGCAGTTCTTC.

The rearrangement joins TRBV9 to TRBJ2-1; possibly TRBD2 for D (5 bases). This CDR3 has 14 residues. Trimming removed 2 bases at V and 2 bases at J, with 8 bases between. The germline V gene has CDR1 SGDLS and CDR2 YYNGEE. The CDR3 is CASSVGGPYNEQFF. In nucleotides, the CDR3 is TGTGCCAGCAGCGTCGGCGGGCCCTACAATGAGCAGTTCTTC.

V is TRBV7-8 and J is TRBJ2-7; a possible D gene is TRBD2 (6 bases). The CDR3 sequence is 14 residues long. CDR1 and CDR2 from the germline V gene are SGHVS and FQNEAQ. Trimming shortened V by 5 bases and J by 3 bases, and 14 bases separated the two germline ends. CDR3 coding DNA: TGTGCCAGCAGCCCTAGCGAGGGACTCTACGAGCAGTACTTC. Its translation is CASSPSEGLYEQYF.

This clonotype was seen only a few times. The CDR3 coding sequence is TGTGCCAGCAGCACGGACAGGGAAATCTCTGGAAACACCATATATTTT. Amino acid sequence: CASSTDREISGNTIYF. The chain couples TRBV12-3 or TRBV12-4 to TRBJ1-3; 8 bases line up with TRBD1. Unmatched junction bases numbered 7, after V lost 6 bases and J lost 0 bases. CDR3 length: 16 residues.

V is TRBV14 and J is TRBJ2-1; 7 bases are shared with TRBD2. Germline assignment: CDR1 SGHDN and CDR2 FVKESK. V dropped 2 bases and J dropped 1; count of bases not matched to a gene: 8. The CDR3 has 17 amino acids. CDR3 coding DNA: TGTGCCAGCAGCCAAATTGTGTGGGGGGGGTCCTACAATGAGCAGTTCTTC. Protein product: CASSQIVWGGSYNEQFF. Filled out from reference TRBV14 and TRBJ2-1, the complete variable domain reads EAGVTQFPSHSVIEKGQTVTLRCDPISGHDNLYWYRRVMGKEIKFLLHFVKESKQDESGMPNNRFLAERTGGTYSTLKVQPAELEDSGVYFCASSQIVWGGSYNEQFFGPGTRLTVL.

This clonotype has only a few counts. DNA of the CDR3: TGCAGCGTATCTAGCGGGGGGAACACCGGGGAGCTGTTTTTT. It yields the protein CSVSSGGNTGELFF. This chain links TRBV29-1 with TRBJ2-2, with TRBD2 identical over 10 bases. Germline trimming cut 6 bases from V and 1 base from J; bases unmatched to any gene: 2. Per germline, CDR1 SQVTM and CDR2 ANQGSEA. The CDR3 spans 14 residues.

The gene calls are TRBV5-6 and TRBJ1-2, with 12 nucleotides matching TRBD1. Trimming removed 0 bases from V and 6 bases from J; junction bases left unmatched: 3. Germline loops: CDR1 SGHDT, CDR2 YYEEEE. The CDR3 extends over 15 amino acids. The CDR3 loop reads CASSLGDRGPDGYTF. For the CDR3, the DNA is TGTGCCAGCAGCTTGGGGGACAGGGGGCCAGATGGCTACACCTTC.

This clonotype was counted many times. The chain joins TRBV7-2 to TRBJ1-2, with 8 bases that match TRBD1. With 1 base clipped from V and 5 bases from J, the junction kept 3 bases outside the gene matches. CDR1 and CDR2 (germline): SGHTA, FQGNSA. The CDR3 totals 14 residues. CDR3 sequence (DNA): TGTGCCAGCAGCTTAGTCGGACAGGGTTATGGCTACACCTTC. This gives the protein CASSLVGQGYGYTF.

This clonotype was seen just once. The chain recombines TRBV5-1 with TRBJ1-4, with 7 bases identical to TRBD1. Looked up from germline, CDR1 is SGHRS and CDR2 is YFSETQ. The V segment lost 2 bases and the J segment 4 bases; nucleotides outside the gene matches: 5. The CDR3 is made up of 15 amino acids. Here the CDR3 DNA reads TGCGCCAGCAGCTTTAACAGGGGCTATAATGAAAAACTGTTTTTT. Translation: CASSFNRGYNEKLFF.

The rearrangement links TRBV5-1 to TRBJ1-2, with D perhaps matching TRBD1 (5 bases). Trimming left V 3 bases short and J 4 bases short, with 19 bases between. The germline V gene has CDR1 SGHRS and CDR2 YFSETQ. There are 16 residues in the CDR3. CDR3 in DNA: TGCGCCAGCAGCTCAACAACTCGGGGGGAGAGCTATGGCTACACCTTC. It is translated as CASSSTTRGESYGYTF.

The CDR3 region has the DNA TGCGCCAGCAGCTTCAACGGGGGGATGAACACTGAAGCTTTCTTT. Translating gives CASSFNGGMNTEAFF. The chain uses TRBV5-1 and TRBJ1-1; tentatively, D is TRBD1 (5 bases). V was cut by 2 bases and J by 0 bases, with 11 bases left in between. This CDR3 region has 15 residues. The germline V gene encodes CDR1 SGHRS and CDR2 YFSETQ.

The chain couples TRBV10-3 to TRBJ1-5; a weak D match, TRBD1 (6 bases). This CDR3 has 15 amino acids. The germline V and J ends were trimmed by 11 bases and 5 bases, with 22 bases remaining between them. CDR1 and CDR2 from the germline V gene are ENHRY and SYGVKD. The CDR3 nucleotides read TGTGCCTCAGGGGAGAAGGACAGTTTTTATCAGCCCCAGCATTTT. Translating it yields CASGEKDSFYQPQHF.

This clonotype came up a few times. J is TRBJ2-5 and V is TRBV7-2; D gene unclear. The CDR3 consists of 13 residues. Germline V gene lookup returns CDR1 SGHTA and CDR2 FQGNSA. Trimming left V 7 bases short and J 5 bases short, with 14 bases between. CDR3 nucleotides: TGTGCCAGCAACCTTAGGGTTGGGGAGACCCAGTACTTC. Encoded protein: CASNLRVGETQYF. The whole variable domain, remainder taken from reference TRBV7-2 and TRBJ2-5, is GAGVSQSPSNKVTEKGKDVELRCDPISGHTALYWYRQSLGQGLEFLIYFQGNSAPDKSGLPSDRFSAERTGGSVSTLTIQRTQQEDSAVYLCASNLRVGETQYFGPGTRLLVL.

The chain has TRBV10-3 and TRBJ1-2; 10 bases are a match to TRBD1. This CDR3 has 15 residues. Germline CDR1 is ENHRY and CDR2 is SYGVKD. V dropped 0 bases and J dropped 4; count of bases not matched to a gene: 2. The CDR3 DNA sequence: TGTGCCATCAGTGAGTCGTGGACAGGGGGCTATGGCTACACCTTC. It yields the protein CAISESWTGGYGYTF.

Note on this clonotype: The CDR3 end shows no conserved phenylalanine or tryptophan, and so a read error is likely. This chain connects TRBV2 to TRBJ2-7; D may be TRBD2 (7 bases). The CDR3 totals 15 residues. Germline loops: CDR1 SNHLY, CDR2 FYNNEI. The V and J ends lost 3 bases and 0 bases respectively, with 12 bases between them. CDR3 sequence (DNA): TGTGCCAGCAGTGATATGCGGGGGCTCTCCTACGAGCAGTACTAC. Protein: CASSDMRGLSYEQYY.

This clonotype has a handful of counts. The gene calls are TRBV4-3 and TRBJ2-3; 7 bases line up with TRBD2. In germline, CDR1 is LGHNA, CDR2 YSLEER. This CDR3 is built from 14 residues. V shed 7 bases, J shed 0 bases, and the junction held 4 bases outside the gene matches. CDR3 region: CASNNGGSTDTQYF. The CDR3 region has the DNA TGCGCCAGCAACAACGGGGGGAGCACAGATACGCAGTATTTT.

V and J are TRBV28 and TRBJ1-5, with D hard to call. Germline CDR1 is MDHEN and CDR2 is SYDVKM. V lost 6 bases to trimming and J lost 11 bases, with 20 bases between them. CDR3 length: 14 amino acids. DNA of the CDR3: TGTGCCAGCAGCTTTTACACCGGCAAATGGGCCCAGCATTTT. Encoded protein: CASSFYTGKWAQHF.

There are many counts of this clonotype. The chain carries TRBV20-1 and TRBJ2-3; 12 bases line up with TRBD2. The germline V gene has CDR1 DFQATT and CDR2 SNEGSKA (reference sequence). The CDR3 spans 14 residues. J lost 1 base, V lost 6 bases, and 2 bases had no gene match. The CDR3 DNA sequence: TGCAGTGCGAGACTAGCGGGGGGCACAGATACGCAGTATTTT. It is translated as CSARLAGGTDTQYF.

The chain is built from TRBV20-1 and TRBJ2-1, with a possible D match to TRBD2 (5 bases). The CDR3 covers 13 residues. Trimming took off 3 bases at V and 9 bases at J, with 15 bases between the two ends. Per germline, CDR1 DFQATT and CDR2 SNEGSKA (reference sequence). For the CDR3, the DNA is TGCAGTGCTAGGGTTGGCTTGGCGGGTGAGCAGTTCTTC. It codes for CSARVGLAGEQFF.

V and J are TRBV3-1 and TRBJ2-1, with TRBD2 identical over 8 bases. This CDR3 has 14 residues. The V and J ends lost 1 base and 15 bases, in that order; junction bases with no gene match: 11. Germline assignment: CDR1 LGHDT and CDR2 YNNKEL (reference sequence). DNA for the CDR3: TGTGCCAGCAGCCAAGGCCCGGGAGCGGGGGCCGGGTTCTTC. This sequence encodes CASSQGPGAGAGFF.

V is TRBV20-1 and J is TRBJ1-2; D gene ambiguous. Germline CDR1 is DFQATT and CDR2 is SNEGSKA (reference sequence). With 5 bases removed from V and 3 bases from J, the gap between germline ends came to 10 bases. The CDR3 length is 12 residues. This CDR3 is CSAPWRYYGYTF. CDR3 bases: TGCAGTGCTCCATGGAGGTACTATGGCTACACCTTC.

The V and J genes are TRBV7-9 and TRBJ2-7; possibly TRBD1 for D (6 bases). Germline V gene data show CDR1 as SEHNR and CDR2 as FQNEAQ (reference sequence). V was pared by 5 bases and J by 0 bases, with 14 bases between. There are 15 residues in the CDR3. The CDR3 loop is CASSIQGQGSYEQYF. The DNA for the CDR3 is TGTGCCAGCAGCATACAGGGTCAAGGCTCCTACGAGCAGTACTTC.

The chain joins TRBV15 to TRBJ2-2; possible D gene TRBD1, 6 bases. V was clipped by 8 bases and J by 7 bases, with 14 bases between them. The CDR3 covers 13 residues. The germline gives CDR1 LNHNV, CDR2 YYDKDF (reference sequence). In DNA form, the CDR3 reads TGTGCCACCTTCTGGGGGCCGCACGGGGAGCTGTTTTTT. It yields the protein CATFWGPHGELFF.

The chain joins TRBV13 to TRBJ1-1, with D perhaps matching TRBD1 (5 bases). Per the germline V gene, CDR1 is PRHDT and CDR2 is FYEKMQ (reference sequence). Trimming pared 2 bases from V and 5 bases from J, leaving 24 bases between. The CDR3 has 18 residues. The CDR3 sequence: CASSLIALAAGVVTEAFF. CDR3 nucleotides: TGTGCCAGCAGCTTAATAGCCCTAGCGGCGGGGGTGGTAACTGAAGCTTTCTTT.

This rearrangement joins TRBV19 to TRBJ1-5; the D is unclear. Trimming shortened V by 5 bases and J by 0 bases, and 8 bases separated the two germline ends. Germline CDR1 LNHDA, CDR2 SQIVND (reference sequence). The CDR3 has 14 residues. The CDR3 region has the DNA TGTGCCAGTAGTGCCGAAAATAGCAATCAGCCCCAGCATTTT. Its translation is CASSAENSNQPQHF.

The V and J genes are TRBV4-1 and TRBJ2-5; D remains ambiguous. Germline V gene lookup returns CDR1 MGHRA and CDR2 YSYEKL. The CDR3 runs 15 residues. V was clipped by 1 base and J by 7 bases, with 16 bases between them. This chain's CDR3 is CASSQGGPSLATQYF. CDR3 bases: TGCGCCAGCAGCCAAGGAGGACCCTCACTGGCGACCCAGTACTTC.

This clonotype was counted ten times or more. The chain carries TRBV12-3 or TRBV12-4 and TRBJ1-1; D not resolved. The CDR3 is 11 residues long. Trimming removed 0 bases at V and 6 bases at J, with 2 bases between. Written as DNA, the CDR3 is TGTGCCAGCAGTTTAGCGGCTGAAGCTTTCTTT. This sequence encodes CASSLAAEAFF.

This sequence joins TRBV6-1 and TRBJ1-1; D gene uncertain. Trimming removed 5 bases at V and 3 bases at J, with 16 bases between. CDR1 is MNHNS, CDR2 SASEGT, per germline. This CDR3 region has 15 residues. CDR3 in amino acids: CASSPPRRIDTEAFF. The CDR3 DNA follows: TGTGCCAGCAGTCCCCCCAGGAGAATAGACACTGAAGCTTTCTTT.

Worth noting for this clonotype: One end of the junction does not line up with germline, which may come from a read error. The chain links TRBV14 to TRBJ2-6, with D uncertain. Germline loops: CDR1 SGHDN, CDR2 FVKESK. The CDR3 is made up of 12 amino acids. CDR3 sequence reads: CASSQEKGIEAF. CDR3 DNA sequence: TGTGCCAGCAGCCAAGAAAAAGGAATCGAGGCTTTC.

The chain joins TRBV27 to TRBJ1-2; 9 bases are a match to TRBD1. V lost 6 bases to trimming and J lost 5 bases; unmatched junction nucleotides: 13. CDR3 length equals 16 residues. Germline CDR1 is MNHEY and CDR2 is SMNVEV (reference sequence). CDR3 in amino acids: CASSLGTGRFTYGYTF. The CDR3 nucleotides are TGTGCCAGCAGCCTCGGGACAGGGAGGTTTACGTATGGCTACACCTTC.